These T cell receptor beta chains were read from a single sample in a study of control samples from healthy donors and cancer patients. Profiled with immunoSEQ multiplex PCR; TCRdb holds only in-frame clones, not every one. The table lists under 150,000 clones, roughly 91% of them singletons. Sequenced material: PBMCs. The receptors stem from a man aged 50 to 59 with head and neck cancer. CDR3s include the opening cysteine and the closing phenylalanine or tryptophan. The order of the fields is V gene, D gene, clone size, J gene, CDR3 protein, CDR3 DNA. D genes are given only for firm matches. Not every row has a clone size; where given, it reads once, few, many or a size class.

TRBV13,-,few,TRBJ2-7,CASSPRATYEQYF,TGTGCCAGCAGCCCACGGGCTACCTACGAGCAGTACTTC
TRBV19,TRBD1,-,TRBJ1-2,CASSIVQGQGAGYTF,TGTGCCAGTAGTATAGTTCAGGGACAGGGGGCCGGCTACACCTTC
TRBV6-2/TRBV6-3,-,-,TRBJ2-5,CASSYFSRQETQYF,TGTGCCAGCAGTTACTTCTCGCGACAAGAGACCCAGTACTTC
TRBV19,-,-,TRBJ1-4,CASTTVGGTNEKLFF,TGTGCCAGTACAACCGTGGGGGGAACTAATGAAAAACTGTTTTTT
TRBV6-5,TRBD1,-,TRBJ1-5,CASSPYRGGQPQHF,TGTGCCAGCAGCCCATACAGGGGAGGGCAGCCCCAGCATTTT
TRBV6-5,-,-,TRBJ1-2,CASSPAGIDGYTF,TGTGCCAGCAGTCCCGCGGGGATCGATGGCTACACCTTC
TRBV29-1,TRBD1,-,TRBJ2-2,CSAQDRVSISNTGELFF,TGCAGCGCCCAGGACAGGGTCTCCATCTCGAACACCGGGGAGCTGTTTTTT
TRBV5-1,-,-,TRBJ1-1,CASRVSVNTEAFF,TGCGCCAGCAGGGTCAGCGTGAACACTGAAGCTTTCTTT
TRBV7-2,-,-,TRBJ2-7,CASSSRAGTGSYEQYF,TGTGCCAGCAGCTCCCGGGCCGGTACAGGCTCCTACGAGCAGTACTTC
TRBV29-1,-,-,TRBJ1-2,CSGGRDIEHGYTF,TGCAGCGGGGGACGGGACATAGAACATGGCTACACCTTC
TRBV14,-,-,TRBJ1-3,CASSHYRASGNTIYF,TGTGCCAGCAGCCACTACAGGGCAAGTGGAAACACCATATATTTT
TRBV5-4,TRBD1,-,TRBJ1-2,CASSLGQSYGYTF,TGTGCCAGCAGCCTGGGACAGTCCTATGGCTACACCTTC
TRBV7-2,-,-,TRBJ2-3,CASSLDKKRDTQYF,TGTGCCAGCAGCTTAGACAAAAAACGAGATACGCAGTATTTT
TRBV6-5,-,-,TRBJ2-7,CASSYTTGTSYEQYF,TGTGCCAGCAGTTACACGACCGGGACGAGCTACGAGCAGTACTTC
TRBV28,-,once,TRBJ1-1,CASSLSGGRLNTEAFF,TGTGCCAGCAGTTTATCCGGGGGGCGTTTGAACACTGAAGCTTTCTTT
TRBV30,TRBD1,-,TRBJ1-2,CAWSVHRGGYTF,TGTGCCTGGAGTGTACACAGGGGCGGCTACACCTTC
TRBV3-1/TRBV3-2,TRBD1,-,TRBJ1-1,CASSQGQGSSMNTEAFF,TGTGCCAGCAGCCAAGGACAGGGGTCATCGATGAACACTGAAGCTTTCTTT
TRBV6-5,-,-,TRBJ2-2,CASSKRTENTGELFF,TGTGCCAGCAGTAAAAGGACAGAGAACACCGGGGAGCTGTTTTTT
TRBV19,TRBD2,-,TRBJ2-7,CASMGLAENSYEQYF,TGTGCCAGTATGGGACTAGCGGAAAACTCCTACGAGCAGTACTTC
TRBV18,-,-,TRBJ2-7,CASSPPVASTYEQYF,TGTGCCAGCTCACCCCCGGTAGCGTCTACCTACGAGCAGTACTTC
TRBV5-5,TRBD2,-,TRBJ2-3,CASSLVGSGGYGTDTQYF,TGTGCCAGCAGCTTGGTTGGGAGCGGGGGGTACGGGACAGATACGCAGTATTTT
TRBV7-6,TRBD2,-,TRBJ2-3,CASSSRTSVADTQYF,TGTGCCAGCAGCTCCCGGACTAGCGTAGCAGATACGCAGTATTTT
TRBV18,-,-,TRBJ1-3,CASSPGTRGNTIYF,TGTGCCAGCTCACCCGGGACAAGGGGAAACACCATATATTTT
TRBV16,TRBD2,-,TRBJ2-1,CASSQGAGVSNEQFF,TGTGCCAGCAGCCAAGGAGCGGGGGTTAGCAATGAGCAGTTCTTC
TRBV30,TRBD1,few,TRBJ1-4,CAWSEGTGWAKLFF,TGTGCCTGGAGTGAGGGGACAGGGTGGGCAAAACTGTTTTTT
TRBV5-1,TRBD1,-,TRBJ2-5,CASSPGTASNQETQYF,TGCGCCAGCAGCCCCGGGACAGCTAGCAACCAAGAGACCCAGTACTTC
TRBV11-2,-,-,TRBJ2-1,CASSFGARDLLGEQFF,TGTGCCAGCAGCTTCGGAGCCCGGGACCTCCTTGGTGAGCAGTTCTTC
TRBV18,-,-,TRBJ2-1,CASSPTASRYNEQFF,TGTGCCAGCTCACCTACCGCTTCACGATACAATGAGCAGTTCTTC
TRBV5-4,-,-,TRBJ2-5,CASSSPQGGRETQYF,TGTGCCAGCAGCTCCCCCCAGGGAGGCAGGGAGACCCAGTACTTC
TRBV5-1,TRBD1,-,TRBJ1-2,CASSLEQGNGYTF,TGCGCCAGCAGCTTGGAACAGGGGAATGGCTACACCTTC
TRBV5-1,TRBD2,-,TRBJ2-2,CASSLYSGGAVLFF,TGCGCCAGCAGCTTGTATAGCGGGGGGGCCGTGCTGTTTTTT
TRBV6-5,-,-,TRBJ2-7,CASSYSSWTYEQYF,TGTGCCAGCAGTTACTCGAGTTGGACCTACGAGCAGTACTTC
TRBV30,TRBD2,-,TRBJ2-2,CAWSPLAGGAGELFF,TGTGCCTGGAGTCCCCTAGCGGGGGGAGCCGGGGAGCTGTTTTTT
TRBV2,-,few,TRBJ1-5,CASRVDSNQPQHF,TGTGCCAGCAGAGTGGATAGCAATCAGCCCCAGCATTTT
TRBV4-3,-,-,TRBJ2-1,CASSQERSSIGEQFF,TGCGCCAGCAGCCAAGAAAGGTCTAGCATCGGTGAGCAGTTCTTC
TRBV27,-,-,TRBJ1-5,CASSLQGWGQPQHF,TGTGCCAGCAGTTTACAGGGATGGGGGCAGCCCCAGCATTTT
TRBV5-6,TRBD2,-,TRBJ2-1,CASSRGGWYNEQFF,TGTGCCAGCAGCCGGGGGGGCTGGTACAATGAGCAGTTCTTC
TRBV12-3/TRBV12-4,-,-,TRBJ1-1,CASSFPGGTEAFF,TGTGCCAGCAGTTTCCCCGGGGGGACTGAAGCTTTCTTT
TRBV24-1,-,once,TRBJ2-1,CATSDLPENEQFF,TGTGCCACCAGTGATTTGCCTGAAAATGAGCAGTTCTTC
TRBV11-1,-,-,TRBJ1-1,CASTVRGAVTEAFF,TGTGCCAGCACCGTACGGGGGGCGGTCACTGAAGCTTTCTTT